This T cell receptor beta chain appears in the sequencing data of a study of memory CD4+ T cells and cytomegalovirus serostatus. This clone has just a few counts. Clones were read by immunoSEQ multiplex PCR, and TCRdb kept only the in-frame ones, dropping some. This sample has over 25,000 clones; 70% to 80% occur once, and the top ten carry 0.95% to 1.1%. Germline V CDR1 and CDR2: LGHNA, YNFKEQ. The length of the CDR3 is 15 residues. Germline trimming cut 0 bases from V and 10 bases from J; bases unmatched to any gene: 4. Single viable CD3+CD4+CD8-CD45RO+ cells were sorted as the memory CD4+ T cells. Sequencing was performed on memory CD4+ T cells from blood. This receptor was taken from an adult in good health and CMV-seronegative. This sequence joins TRBV4-2 and TRBJ1-4; 11 bases align to TRBD1. DNA of the CDR3: TGTGCCAGCAGCCAAGACGGGACAGGGGGGTCAAAACTGTTTTTT. It translates to CASSQDGTGGSKLFF.